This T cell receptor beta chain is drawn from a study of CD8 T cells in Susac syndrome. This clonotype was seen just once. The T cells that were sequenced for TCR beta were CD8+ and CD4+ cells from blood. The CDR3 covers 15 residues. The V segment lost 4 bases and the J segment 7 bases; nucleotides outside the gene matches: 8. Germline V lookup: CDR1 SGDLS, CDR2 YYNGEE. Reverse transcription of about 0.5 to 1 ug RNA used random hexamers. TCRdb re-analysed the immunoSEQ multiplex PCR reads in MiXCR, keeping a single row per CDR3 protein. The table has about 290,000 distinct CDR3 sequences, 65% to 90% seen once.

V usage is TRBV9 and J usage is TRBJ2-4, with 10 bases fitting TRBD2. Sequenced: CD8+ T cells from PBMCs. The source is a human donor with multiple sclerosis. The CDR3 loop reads CASSPTSGIGNIQYF. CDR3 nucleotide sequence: TGTGCCAGCAGCCCTACTAGCGGGATTGGGAACATTCAGTACTTC.